The clone carrying this TCR beta chain has just a few counts. The antigen is undetermined. The source of the sample is a study of identical twins. Study outcomes and limitations: Sequences that were out-of-frame, alpha and twin-shared displayed an excess of low generation probability.

Germline assignment: CDR1 DFQATT and CDR2 SNEGSKA (reference sequence). Trimming pared 2 bases from V and 3 bases from J, leaving 8 bases between. The CDR3 extends over 12 amino acids. Each CDR3 protein gets one entry after TCRdb re-called the 5' RACE reads with MiXCR. The sample contains approximately 550,000 distinct CDR3 sequences, about a fifth of which appear only once. This same sample was also taken into another study, of yellow fever vaccine responses in identical twins. That work contributes: Twins showed a vaccine T cell response that reportedly seemed partly convergent, partly personalized.

The genes are TRBV20-1 and TRBJ2-7; possible D gene TRBD1, 5 bases. Sequenced: CD4+ T cells sorted from blood. This TCR derives from a woman aged 18-29 years in good health. This CDR3 is CSARQGIYEQYF. CDR3 sequence (DNA): TGCAGTGCTAGACAGGGAATCTACGAGCAGTACTTC.